This entry is about one TCR beta chain. TCRdb re-derived calls from the reads in MiXCR, one entry per CDR3 protein. The sample consists of approximately 90,000 distinct CDR3 sequences, around a third of them appearing once. This entry is derived from a study of type 1 regulatory T cells. Study in general: T-allo10 is an in vitro-generated, Tr1-enriched CD4 T cell product specific for alloantigen.

Per the germline V gene, CDR1 is LNHDA and CDR2 is SQIVND (reference sequence). This CDR3 is 15 amino acids long. The V end lost 4 bases, the J end lost 0 bases, and 10 bases lay between the germline ends. The specimen was CD4+ T cells, either the whole sample or a sorted fraction (not recorded which). This receptor was obtained from a human donor in good health. The chain combines TRBV19 with TRBJ2-1; tentative D call: TRBD2 (6 bases). The CDR3 DNA reads as TGTGCCAGTAGTAGAGACGGGGGCTCCTACAATGAGCAGTTCTTC. Amino acids: CASSRDGGSYNEQFF.